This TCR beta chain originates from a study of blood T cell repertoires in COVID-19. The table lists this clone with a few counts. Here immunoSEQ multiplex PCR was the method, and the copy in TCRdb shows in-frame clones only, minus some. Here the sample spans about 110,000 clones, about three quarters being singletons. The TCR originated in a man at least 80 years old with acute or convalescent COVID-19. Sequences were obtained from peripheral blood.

CDR3 region: CASSLRRAGTQYF. The CDR3, as DNA: TGTGCCAGCAGTCTACGGCGGGCGGGTACGCAGTATTTT. V usage is TRBV6-2 or TRBV6-3 and J usage is TRBJ2-3; weak D call: TRBD2 (5 bases). V was pared by 5 bases and J by 8 bases, with 14 bases between. The CDR3 sequence is 13 residues long. Germline CDR1 reads MNHEY; CDR2 reads SVGEGT.